This TCR beta chain was identified during a study of spatial heterogeneity in lung cancer. Findings of the study overall: Follow-up blood showed ubiquitous expanded tumor TCRs less than blood at resection did.

This clonotype has at least ten counts. Its target is unknown. The CDR3 has 12 residues. The ends were cut back, 6 bases at V and 4 bases at J, with 10 bases in the middle. The time point denotes: sample taken at primary tumor resection. A total of more than 65 untreated early-stage non-small cell lung cancer patients served as donors. Frozen PBMC, nontumor lung or tumor provided whole RNA, which was sequenced unsorted. Via MiXCR, TCRdb re-called the 5' RACE reads, giving one row per CDR3 protein. The repertoire holds about 38,000 distinct CDR3 sequences, around 7.5% seen once, with under 30% in the top ten.

This receptor was obtained from a male donor with early-stage non-small cell lung cancer. The sequencing used PBMCs, collected at surgery. The chain joins TRBV12-3 or TRBV12-4 to TRBJ2-7; D remains ambiguous. CDR3 region: CASSQDHYEQYF. The DNA of the CDR3 is TGTGCCAGCAGCCAGGACCATTACGAGCAGTACTTC.